This TCR beta chain was retrieved from a study of T-cell memory formation after mild COVID-19. The wider study: In these data, TCR clusters were largely donor specific.

The CDR3 contains 12 residues. The V end lost 3 bases, the J end lost 9 bases, and 9 bases lay between the germline ends. Regarding the study as a whole: Most CD4+ clones that shrank were in CM and EM, while CD8+ ones turned up in EMRA. Among clones peaking at day 37 in the second wave, SARS-CoV-2 specificity remained unconfirmed.

On this clonotype itself: Its cognate antigen is unknown.

Libraries for TCRalpha and TCRbeta carried sample barcodes and unique molecular identifiers via 5'RACE. In TCRdb, the 5' RACE reads were re-called with MiXCR into one record per CDR3 protein. The sample consists of about 410,000 distinct CDR3 sequences, 20% to 25% of them appearing once. Input material: PBMCs or a T cell subset sorted from them (not recorded which). This receptor was identified in an adult woman who had mild COVID-19 (a few samples of this study predate the infection). Cell type and time point are not known. The chain uses TRBV12-3 or TRBV12-4 and TRBJ2-1; D not resolved. CDR3 coding DNA: TGTGCCAGCAGTTTTCGGGCGATTGAGCAGTTCTTC. It translates to CASSFRAIEQFF.